This T cell receptor (beta chain) was sequenced in a study of blood T cell repertoires in COVID-19. Profiling relied on immunoSEQ multiplex PCR, and the TCRdb table lists in-frame clones only, not all of them. Seen here are about 270,000 clones, about nine tenths observed once, and the top ten hold about 3%. Trimming cost V 0 bases and J 2 bases, with 11 bases left between them. CDR1 is KGHSH and CDR2 is LQKENI in the germline V gene. CDR3 size: 16 residues. Recovered status applied to Cohort 3 donors who had two consecutive negative PCRs. It also applied to those with clearance or with symptom resolution.

The chain couples TRBV18 to TRBJ1-5, with D possibly being TRBD1 (5 bases). Sequencing used PBMCs or T cells enriched from blood (not recorded which). This TCR came from a woman in her fifties or sixties who had recovered from COVID-19. The CDR3 loop is CASSPPGEAGNQPQHF. The CDR3 nucleotides read TGTGCCAGCTCACCACCGGGGGAGGCTGGCAATCAGCCCCAGCATTTT.